These T cell receptor beta chains were read from a single sample in a study of blood T cell repertoires in COVID-19. Some clones are missing from TCRdb's copy, which holds only in-frame ones; the method was immunoSEQ multiplex PCR. The sample contains some 200,000 clones, 80% of which appear only once. Sequencing input: peripheral blood. These receptors were taken from a woman between 65 and 79 years old with acute or convalescent COVID-19. CDR3s include the opening cysteine and the closing phenylalanine or tryptophan. The order of the fields is D gene, clone size, V gene, J gene, CDR3 DNA, CDR3 protein. A D gene is named only where the DNA matches it firmly. Size is stated for part of the rows, as once, few or many counts, or as a class when the clone is expanded.

>TRBD2|-|TRBV7-9|TRBJ2-1
TGTGCCAGCAACATTGGGGGGGAATCCTACAATGAGCAGTTCTTC
CASNIGGESYNEQFF
>-|few|TRBV25-1|TRBJ1-6
TGTGCCAGCACTCGAGGATCGGACAGTCGTTCACCCCTCCACTTT
CASTRGSDSRSPLHF
>-|-|TRBV5-8|TRBJ2-3
TGTGCCAGCAGCCGGAGGGCCACGACTGACACAGATACGCAGTATTTT
CASSRRATTDTDTQYF
>-|-|TRBV5-1|TRBJ2-1
TGCGCCAGCAGACTAGCCCTTACTACCTACAATGAGCAGTTCTTC
CASRLALTTYNEQFF
>-|-|TRBV6-1|TRBJ1-2
TGTGCCAGCAGTGAAATCAGCGTCTGGGGCGCTAACTATGGCTACACCTTC
CASSEISVWGANYGYTF
>-|-|TRBV5-1|TRBJ1-1
TGCGCCAGCAGCTTTAATGGGCGGGCGGTGGGCACTGAAGCTTTCTTT
CASSFNGRAVGTEAFF
>-|-|TRBV5-5|TRBJ2-7
TGTGCCAGCAGCCCACTGGTCTCCCGCGAGCAGTACTTC
CASSPLVSREQYF
>-|-|TRBV4-1|TRBJ2-1
TGCGCCAGCAGCCGCGGGGCCTACAATGAGCAGTTCTTC
CASSRGAYNEQFF
>-|-|TRBV7-9|TRBJ1-3
TGTGCCAGCAGCCCCACAGGACAGATCTCTGGAAACACCATATATTTT
CASSPTGQISGNTIYF
>-|-|TRBV7-9|TRBJ1-5
TGTGCCAGCAGACCTTCAGGGGGCAATCAGCCCCAGCATTTT
CASRPSGGNQPQHF
>TRBD1|once|TRBV27|TRBJ2-3
TGTGCCAGCGCCCGACAGGGTACAGATACGCAGTATTTT
CASARQGTDTQYF
>-|-|TRBV3-1/TRBV3-2|TRBJ2-2
TGTGCCAGCAGCCCCTCGGGGGATCGGCTGTTTTTT
CASSPSGDRLFF
>TRBD2|-|TRBV4-1|TRBJ2-7
TGCGCCAGCAGCCAGGGACTAGCGGGTTCCTACGAGCAGTACTTC
CASSQGLAGSYEQYF
>TRBD1|-|TRBV5-6|TRBJ2-5
TGTGCCAGCAGCCCTCTCCGAGGGGGCGGTGAGACCCAGTACTTC
CASSPLRGGGETQYF
>TRBD2|-|TRBV9|TRBJ2-1
TGTGCCAGCAGCGTAAGGCTAGCGGGATACAATGAGCAGTTCTTC
CASSVRLAGYNEQFF
>TRBD1|once|TRBV25-1|TRBJ2-1
TGTGCCAGCAGTACTCGGACAGGATCCGTCAATGAGCAGTTCTTC
CASSTRTGSVNEQFF
>-|-|TRBV18|TRBJ1-2
TGTGCCAGCTCACCATGGGGTCAGGGCTATGGCTACACCTTC
CASSPWGQGYGYTF
>TRBD2|-|TRBV3-1/TRBV3-2|TRBJ2-2
TGTGCCAGCAGCCAAAGGGAGCGGGAGGGGGAGCTGTTTTTT
CASSQREREGELFF
>TRBD1|-|TRBV4-1|TRBJ1-5
TGCGCCAGCAGCCAAGGATGGGGACAGGGAGGTCAGCCCCAGCATTTT
CASSQGWGQGGQPQHF
>TRBD2|-|TRBV10-1|TRBJ2-7
TGCGCCAGCAGTGGAGTATCTAGCGGGAGCGACGAGCAGTACTTC
CASSGVSSGSDEQYF
>TRBD2|-|TRBV10-3|TRBJ2-2
TGTGCCATCAGTGGAAAGGAGACTAGCGACACCGGGGAGCTGTTTTTT
CAISGKETSDTGELFF
>TRBD1|-|TRBV6-5|TRBJ2-7
TGTGCCAGCAGTCCCGGACAGGCTTCGACCTACGAGCAGTACTTC
CASSPGQASTYEQYF
>TRBD2|once|TRBV9|TRBJ2-2
TGTGCCAGCAGCGCTAGCGGGAGCGGCACCGGGGAGCTGTTTTTT
CASSASGSGTGELFF
>TRBD1|once|TRBV5-1|TRBJ2-7
TGCGCCAGCAGCGTCACAGGGGGCGCTTTGAGCGAGCAGTACTTC
CASSVTGGALSEQYF
>TRBD1|-|TRBV28|TRBJ2-7
TGTGCCAGCAGCCGTAACAGGGGAAGTTACGAGCAGTACTTC
CASSRNRGSYEQYF
>-|few|TRBV19|TRBJ1-5
TGTGCCAGTAGTAACAGGGATCAGCCCCAGCATTTT
CASSNRDQPQHF
>TRBD2|-|TRBV28|TRBJ2-7
TGTGCCACCGGGACTAGTTATAACGAGCAGTACTTC
CATGTSYNEQYF
>TRBD1|-|TRBV7-9|TRBJ1-1
TGTGCCAGCAGCCCACGACAGGGGCAATTTGAAGCTTTCTTT
CASSPRQGQFEAFF
>-|few|TRBV7-6|TRBJ2-3
TGTGCCAGCAGCGGTGGAGCCGCTTCCACAGATACGCAGTATTTT
CASSGGAASTDTQYF
>TRBD1|-|TRBV4-2|TRBJ2-7
TGTGCCAGCAGCCAAGATCCGAGACAGGGGTACGAGCAGTACTTC
CASSQDPRQGYEQYF
>-|-|TRBV5-3|TRBJ2-1
TGTGCCACAACTAGCCGGAGTAAGGTCAATGAGCAGTTCTTC
CATTSRSKVNEQFF
>TRBD2|-|TRBV19|TRBJ2-7
TGTGCCAGTAGTCCAACCGGGACTAGCGGCTACTACGAGCAGTACTTC
CASSPTGTSGYYEQYF
>TRBD2|-|TRBV3-1/TRBV3-2|TRBJ2-3
TGTGCCAGCAGCCAAGTGGCGGGAGTAGCAGATACGCAGTATTTT
CASSQVAGVADTQYF
>-|-|TRBV3-1/TRBV3-2|TRBJ1-5
TGTGCCAGCAGCCAAGGGACAGTTGGCAATCAGCCCCAGCATTTT
CASSQGTVGNQPQHF